The present entry profiles one T cell receptor beta chain with its context. Its antigen is unknown. Autoimmune disease history or systemic immunosuppression led to patients being barred. The data were obtained in a study of OX40 agonist ivuxolimab in advanced cancers. Points from the study as a whole: Blood T cells, both CD4+ and CD8+, expanded clonally by week 6 at 0.1 to 3.0 mg/kg. Average numbers of expanded clones were greater in CD8+ T cells than in CD4+.

Trimming removed 3 bases at V and 3 bases at J, with 15 bases between. Germline loops: CDR1 SSHAT, CDR2 FNYEAQ (reference sequence). The CDR3 runs to 15 residues. Sequencing was performed with immunoSEQ multiplex PCR; in TCRdb, only in-frame clones are kept and a portion is missing. The data hold some 96,000 clones, with approximately 83% observed a single time. The chain has TRBV7-7 and TRBJ2-7; the D is unclear. The sample here was CD4+ or CD8+ T cells sorted from blood, taken in a trial of the OX40 agonist ivuxolimab. This TCR was recovered from an adult with an advanced solid tumor such as melanoma, head and neck, liver or kidney cancer. CDR3 DNA: TGTGCCAGCAGCTTTAAGGTCGGAGAAAACTACGAGCAGTACTTC. Translating gives CASSFKVGENYEQYF. The whole variable domain, filled in from reference TRBV7-7 and TRBJ2-7, reads GAGVSQSPRYKVTKRGQDVTLRCDPISSHATLYWYQQALGQGPEFLTYFNYEAQPDKSGLPSDRFSAERPEGSISTLTIQRTEQRDSAMYRCASSFKVGENYEQYFGPGTRLTVT.